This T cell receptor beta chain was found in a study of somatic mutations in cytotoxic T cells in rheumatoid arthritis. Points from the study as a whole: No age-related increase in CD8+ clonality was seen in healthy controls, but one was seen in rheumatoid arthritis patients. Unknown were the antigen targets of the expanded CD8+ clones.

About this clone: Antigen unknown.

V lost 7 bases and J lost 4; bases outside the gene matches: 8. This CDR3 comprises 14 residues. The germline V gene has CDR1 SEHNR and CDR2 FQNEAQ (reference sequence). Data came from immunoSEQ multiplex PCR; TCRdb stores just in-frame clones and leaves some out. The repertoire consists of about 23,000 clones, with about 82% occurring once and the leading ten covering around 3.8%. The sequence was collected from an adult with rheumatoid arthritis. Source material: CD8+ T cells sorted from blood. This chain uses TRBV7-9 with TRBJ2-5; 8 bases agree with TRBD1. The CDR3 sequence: CASTRTGIRETQYF. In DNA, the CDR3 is TGTGCCAGCACCCGGACAGGGATAAGAGAGACCCAGTACTTC.